Presented here are 8 T cell receptor beta chains from one specimen sequenced in a study of CD8 T cells in ankylosing spondylitis. TCRdb itself ran the 5' RACE reads through MiXCR, one entry per CDR3 protein. The sample contains over 130,000 distinct CDR3 sequences, approximately 44% of which appear only once. Sample: synovial fluid, either unsorted or a sorted T cell fraction (not recorded which). The origin of the receptors is a male donor with ankylosing spondylitis.

In DNA, the CDR3 is TGTGCCAGCAGTAGAATACTAGCGGGAGGCACAGATACGCAGTATTTT. Translation gives CASSRILAGGTDTQYF. This chain uses TRBV2 with TRBJ2-3, with 11 bases that match TRBD2. V lost 5 bases to trimming and J lost 1 base; unmatched junction nucleotides: 5. The CDR3 contains 16 residues. Germline assignment: CDR1 SNHLY and CDR2 FYNNEI. The whole variable domain, filled in from reference TRBV2 and TRBJ2-3, reads EPEVTQTPSHQVTQMGQEVILRCVPISNHLYFYWYRQILGQKVEFLVSFYNNEISEKSEIFDDQFSVERPDGSNFTLKIRSTKLEDSAMYFCASSRILAGGTDTQYFGPGTRLTVL.

V and J are TRBV7-2 and TRBJ1-1, with TRBD1 identical over 7 bases. CDR3 size: 17 residues. The V gene's germline CDR1 is SGHTA and CDR2 FQGNSA. Trimming cost V 0 bases and J 6 bases; bases outside gene matches: 13. Here the CDR3 reads CASSLAGTVKRTPEAFF. CDR3 DNA: TGTGCCAGCAGCTTAGCTGGGACAGTCAAGCGAACCCCTGAAGCTTTCTTT. Full variable domain (remainder filled in from reference TRBV7-2 and TRBJ1-1): GAGVSQSPSNKVTEKGKDVELRCDPISGHTALYWYRQSLGQGLEFLIYFQGNSAPDKSGLPSDRFSAERTGGSVSTLTIQRTQQEDSAVYLCASSLAGTVKRTPEAFFGQGTRLTVV.

J is TRBJ2-7 and V is TRBV7-9, with TRBD1 identical over 10 bases. From germline, CDR1 is SEHNR and CDR2 FQNEAQ (reference sequence). The CDR3 is 16 residues long. After removal of 1 base from V and 2 bases from J, the junction contained 5 bases not matched to a gene. CDR3 sequence (DNA): TGTGCCAGCAGCTTAGAAGCGGGACAGGGGACCTACGAGCAGTACTTC. Its protein is CASSLEAGQGTYEQYF. Full variable domain (missing parts from reference TRBV7-9 and TRBJ2-7): DTGVSQNPRHKITKRGQNVTFRCDPISEHNRLYWYRQTLGQGPEFLTYFQNEAQLEKSRLLSDRFSAERPKGSFSTLEIQRTEQGDSAMYLCASSLEAGQGTYEQYFGPGTRLTVT.

This clonotype appeared once. The V gene is TRBV20-1, the J gene TRBJ1-2; possible D gene TRBD1, 6 bases. Trimming took 5 bases from V and 2 from J, leaving 21 bases between them. The length of the CDR3 is 16 residues. The germline V gene encodes CDR1 DFQATT and CDR2 SNEGSKA (reference sequence). Here the CDR3 reads CSAGFLPGQKNYGYTF. CDR3 nucleotide sequence: TGCAGTGCTGGCTTTTTACCGGGACAAAAAAACTATGGCTACACCTTC.

The V call is TRBV7-9, the J call TRBJ2-1; TRBD1 matches 10 bases. V lost 5 bases and J lost 3; bases outside the gene matches: 4. The CDR3 sequence is 15 residues long. Germline-derived CDR1 and CDR2 are SEHNR and FQNEAQ (reference sequence). CDR3: CASSPGQGYYNEQFF. The CDR3 DNA reads as TGTGCCAGCAGCCCGGGACAGGGGTACTACAATGAGCAGTTCTTC.

The rearrangement uses TRBV6-5 and TRBJ1-2, with TRBD1 matching over 7 bases. Germline lookup yields CDR1 MNHEY and CDR2 SVGAGI. Unmatched junction bases numbered 6, after V lost 0 bases and J lost 8 bases. CDR3 length: 14 amino acids. CDR3 residues: CASSYSKQGNGYTF. The CDR3 DNA follows: TGTGCCAGCAGTTACTCGAAACAGGGGAACGGCTACACCTTC.

The chain carries TRBV20-1 and TRBJ2-1, with 7 nucleotides matching TRBD2. The CDR3 is made up of 13 amino acids. Germline CDR1 is DFQATT and CDR2 is SNEGSKA (reference sequence). The V segment lost 5 bases and the J segment 4 bases; nucleotides outside the gene matches: 5. The CDR3 here is CSALAGFYNEQFF. CDR3 coding DNA: TGCAGTGCTTTAGCGGGTTTTTACAATGAGCAGTTCTTC.

This clonotype turned up a few times. The gene calls are TRBV9 and TRBJ2-7; D is ambiguous. Per germline, CDR1 SGDLS and CDR2 YYNGEE. With 2 bases removed from V and 3 bases from J, the gap between germline ends came to 12 bases. The CDR3 extends over 14 amino acids. CDR3 sequence: CASSVVSAYYEQYF. The CDR3, as DNA: TGTGCCAGCAGCGTCGTCTCAGCATACTACGAGCAGTACTTC. Combining the CDR3 with reference TRBV9 and TRBJ2-7 gives the whole variable domain DSGVTQTPKHLITATGQRVTLRCSPRSGDLSVYWYQQSLDQGLQFLIQYYNGEERAKGNILERFSAQQFPDLHSELNLSSLELGDSALYFCASSVVSAYYEQYFGPGTRLTVT.